This is a list of T cell receptor beta chains from one sample in a study of T-cell memory formation after mild COVID-19. TCRdb reprocessed the 5' RACE reads with MiXCR, giving one entry per CDR3 protein. The data show some 450,000 distinct CDR3 sequences, with roughly 18% seen just once and about 22% held by the top ten. Sequenced sample: PBMCs or a T cell subset sorted from them (not recorded which). These receptor sequences come from a man aged 18 to 29 who had mild COVID-19 (a few samples of this study predate the infection). Cell type and time point are not known. The CDR3 runs from the conserved cysteine through the conserved F or W. D genes are given only for firm matches. A row's size may be missing; if present it is once, few, many or a size class.

V: TRBV18
D: NA
size: few
J: TRBJ2-1
length: 14
CDR3: CASSPEDNYNEQFF
DNA: TGTGCCAGCTCACCAGAGGACAACTACAATGAGCAGTTCTTC

V: TRBV7-2
D: NA
size: NA
J: TRBJ1-2
length: 14
CDR3: CASSFAGHLYGYTF
DNA: TGTGCCAGCAGCTTCGCGGGACACCTCTATGGCTACACCTTC

V: TRBV15
D: TRBD1
size: NA
J: TRBJ2-3
length: 15
CDR3: CATSNRDRLYGTQYF
DNA: TGTGCCACCTCAAACCGGGACAGGCTTTACGGTACGCAGTATTTT

V: TRBV12-3/TRBV12-4
D: NA
size: NA
J: TRBJ1-5
length: 11
CDR3: CASRRVQPQHF
DNA: TGTGCCAGCAGGCGAGTTCAGCCCCAGCATTTT

V: TRBV4-2
D: NA
size: NA
J: TRBJ1-6
length: 16
CDR3: CASSQGPGQGDSPLHF
DNA: TGTGCCAGCAGCCAGGGCCCGGGACAAGGAGATTCACCCCTCCACTTT

V: TRBV12-3/TRBV12-4
D: TRBD1
size: NA
J: TRBJ1-1
length: 14
CDR3: CASSFVRGLTEAFF
DNA: TGTGCCAGCAGTTTCGTCAGGGGGCTTACTGAAGCTTTCTTT

V: TRBV11-2
D: NA
size: NA
J: TRBJ2-3
length: 12
CDR3: CASVGLPGTQYF
DNA: TGTGCCAGCGTAGGGCTGCCGGGGACGCAGTATTTT

V: TRBV5-1
D: NA
size: NA
J: TRBJ2-1
length: 13
CDR3: CASSGGAPFGQFF
DNA: TGCGCCAGCAGCGGCGGAGCCCCGTTTGGGCAGTTCTTC

V: TRBV7-2
D: NA
size: many
J: TRBJ2-7
length: 13
CDR3: CASSLRRDYEQYF
DNA: TGTGCCAGCAGCTTACGCAGGGACTACGAGCAGTACTTC

V: TRBV5-5
D: TRBD1
size: NA
J: TRBJ2-2
length: 16
CDR3: CASSLVTGANTGELFF
DNA: TGTGCCAGCAGCTTGGTGACAGGGGCGAACACCGGGGAGCTGTTTTTT

V: TRBV12-5
D: NA
size: few
J: TRBJ2-5
length: 13
CDR3: CASGAGYEETQYF
DNA: TGTGCTAGTGGTGCCGGCTATGAAGAGACCCAGTACTTC

V: TRBV15
D: NA
size: few
J: TRBJ2-3
length: 15
CDR3: CATSRIQGIADTQYF
DNA: TGTGCCACCAGCAGGATACAGGGAATAGCAGATACGCAGTATTTT

V: TRBV5-1
D: NA
size: NA
J: TRBJ2-5
length: 12
CDR3: CASSWDSKTQYF
DNA: TGCGCCAGCAGCTGGGACTCGAAGACCCAGTACTTC

V: TRBV7-2
D: NA
size: NA
J: TRBJ1-2
length: 14
CDR3: CASTSRRGSGGYTF
DNA: TGTGCCAGCACCTCTCGTAGAGGTTCGGGTGGCTACACCTTC

V: TRBV6-5
D: TRBD1
size: NA
J: TRBJ1-4
length: 15
CDR3: CASSYSTGPSAELFF
DNA: TGTGCCAGCAGTTACTCGACAGGGCCCTCCGCGGAACTGTTTTTT

V: TRBV29-1
D: NA
size: NA
J: TRBJ1-3
length: 13
CDR3: CSAGPQAGNTIYF
DNA: TGCAGCGCTGGACCTCAAGCAGGAAACACCATATATTTT

V: TRBV5-1
D: NA
size: few
J: TRBJ2-1
length: 13
CDR3: CASSARERGLQFF
DNA: TGCGCCAGCAGCGCCCGGGAGAGGGGATTGCAGTTCTTC

V: TRBV5-1
D: TRBD1
size: few
J: TRBJ2-1
length: 16
CDR3: CASQAGTGDFRNEQFF
DNA: TGCGCCAGCCAAGCCGGGACAGGGGATTTCAGGAATGAGCAGTTCTTC

V: TRBV5-4
D: TRBD1
size: NA
J: TRBJ2-7
length: 15
CDR3: CASSLEGQGLDEQYF
DNA: TGTGCCAGCAGCTTGGAGGGACAGGGGCTTGACGAGCAGTACTTC

V: TRBV29-1
D: NA
size: NA
J: TRBJ2-7
length: 13
CDR3: CSVEAGTIGEQYF
DNA: TGCAGCGTTGAGGCAGGGACGATTGGTGAGCAGTACTTC

V: TRBV7-9
D: TRBD1
size: few
J: TRBJ1-6
length: 16
CDR3: CASSIGAGQGVSPLHF
DNA: TGTGCCAGCAGCATCGGGGCTGGACAGGGGGTCTCACCCCTCCACTTT

V: TRBV20-1
D: NA
size: NA
J: TRBJ2-3
length: 14
CDR3: CSARDLGATDTQYF
DNA: TGCAGTGCTAGAGACCTGGGAGCCACAGATACGCAGTATTTT

V: TRBV5-4
D: NA
size: NA
J: TRBJ2-5
length: 13
CDR3: CASSLDATGTQYF
DNA: TGTGCCAGCAGCTTGGACGCAACCGGGACCCAGTACTTC

V: TRBV4-3
D: TRBD1
size: few
J: TRBJ2-7
length: 16
CDR3: CASSPHSTDRVYEQYF
DNA: TGCGCCAGCAGCCCGCACTCAACCGACAGGGTCTACGAGCAGTACTTC

V: TRBV20-1
D: TRBD2
size: few
J: TRBJ2-3
length: 15
CDR3: CSAGPFTGGGDTQYF
DNA: TGCAGTGCTGGCCCATTCACGGGGGGTGGAGATACGCAGTATTTT

V: TRBV5-1
D: TRBD1
size: NA
J: TRBJ1-1
length: 15
CDR3: CASSLLGTVNTEAFF
DNA: TGCGCCAGCAGCTTGCTCGGGACAGTGAACACTGAAGCTTTCTTT

V: TRBV4-3
D: NA
size: NA
J: TRBJ1-5
length: 16
CDR3: CASSLEHGGGNQPQHF
DNA: TGCGCCAGCAGCCTCGAACACGGGGGAGGCAATCAGCCCCAGCATTTT

V: TRBV20-1
D: NA
size: NA
J: TRBJ1-6
length: 13
CDR3: CSATRGDGSPLHF
DNA: TGCAGTGCTACACGGGGTGATGGATCACCCCTCCACTTT

V: TRBV20-1
D: TRBD1
size: few
J: TRBJ1-5
length: 16
CDR3: CSARSRTGNSNQPQHF
DNA: TGCAGTGCTAGATCCCGGACAGGGAATAGCAATCAGCCCCAGCATTTT

V: TRBV7-9
D: NA
size: few
J: TRBJ2-1
length: 12
CDR3: CASSLRDPEQFF
DNA: TGTGCCAGCAGCTTAAGGGATCCTGAGCAGTTCTTC

V: TRBV5-1
D: TRBD2
size: NA
J: TRBJ2-3
length: 16
CDR3: CASSHGTSGGVDTQYF
DNA: TGCGCCAGCAGCCACGGGACTAGCGGAGGGGTTGATACGCAGTATTTT

V: TRBV18
D: TRBD2
size: NA
J: TRBJ2-5
length: 16
CDR3: CASSPPTGTSVETQYF
DNA: TGTGCCAGCTCACCACCTACCGGGACTAGCGTGGAGACCCAGTACTTC

V: TRBV5-4
D: NA
size: many
J: TRBJ2-1
length: 16
CDR3: CASSLNSGNYYNEQFF
DNA: TGTGCCAGCAGCTTGAACAGCGGCAACTACTACAATGAGCAGTTCTTC

V: TRBV5-4
D: NA
size: NA
J: TRBJ2-3
length: 14
CDR3: CASRSGWASDTQYF
DNA: TGTGCCAGCAGGAGCGGGTGGGCCTCAGATACGCAGTATTTT

V: TRBV7-2
D: NA
size: NA
J: TRBJ1-6
length: 16
CDR3: CASSLVGRRKNSPLHF
DNA: TGTGCCAGCAGCTTAGTGGGGCGGAGGAAAAATTCACCCCTCCACTTT

V: TRBV5-6
D: NA
size: NA
J: TRBJ1-5
length: 14
CDR3: CASSRRQEGGPQHF
DNA: TGTGCCAGTAGCAGGAGACAGGAGGGAGGGCCCCAGCATTTT

V: TRBV4-2
D: TRBD2
size: many
J: TRBJ2-3
length: 14
CDR3: CASSQRGGTDTQYF
DNA: TGTGCCAGCAGCCAACGGGGGGGCACAGATACGCAGTATTTT

V: TRBV20-1
D: TRBD2
size: few
J: TRBJ2-3
length: 15
CDR3: CSARRLAGDTDTQYF
DNA: TGCAGTGCTCGCCGACTAGCGGGGGATACAGATACGCAGTATTTT

V: TRBV24-1
D: NA
size: few
J: TRBJ2-1
length: 11
CDR3: CATSDLGVRFF
DNA: TGTGCCACCAGTGATTTAGGAGTACGGTTCTTC

V: TRBV7-2
D: TRBD2
size: NA
J: TRBJ2-5
length: 15
CDR3: CASSLQVAGQETQYF
DNA: TGTGCCAGCAGCTTACAGGTAGCGGGACAAGAGACCCAGTACTTC

V: TRBV7-2
D: NA
size: few
J: TRBJ2-7
length: 13
CDR3: CASSLDPGREQYF
DNA: TGTGCCAGCAGCTTAGATCCGGGGAGGGAGCAGTACTTC